Sequencing of this TCR beta chain was carried out in a study of blood T cells in healthy people across ages. This clonotype was counted many times. The authors ran a second PCR of 7 to 11 cycles using a sample-barcoded 5' primer and a J-beta primer mix. TCRdb recomputed calls from the 5' RACE reads with MiXCR, one row per CDR3 protein. This table holds around 710,000 distinct CDR3 sequences, approximately 39% found once. The length of the CDR3 is 15 residues. The V segment lost 7 bases and the J segment 1 base; nucleotides outside the gene matches: 9. CDR1 is SNHLY, CDR2 FYNNEI, per germline. For every donor, a draw yielded about 9.7 milliliters of peripheral blood. Extracted total RNA amounted to at least 5 micrograms for each sample.

The chain uses TRBV2 and TRBJ2-5; 7 bases map to TRBD1. The source of this sequence is a woman in her fifties or sixties in good health. Sample: blood. The CDR3 coding sequence is TGTGCCAGCACCCCGACAGGGTCCCCCCAAGAGACCCAGTACTTC. Translated, it gives CASTPTGSPQETQYF. Drawing the rest from reference TRBV2 and TRBJ2-5, the complete variable domain is EPEVTQTPSHQVTQMGQEVILRCVPISNHLYFYWYRQILGQKVEFLVSFYNNEISEKSEIFDDQFSVERPDGSNFTLKIRSTKLEDSAMYFCASTPTGSPQETQYFGPGTRLLVL.